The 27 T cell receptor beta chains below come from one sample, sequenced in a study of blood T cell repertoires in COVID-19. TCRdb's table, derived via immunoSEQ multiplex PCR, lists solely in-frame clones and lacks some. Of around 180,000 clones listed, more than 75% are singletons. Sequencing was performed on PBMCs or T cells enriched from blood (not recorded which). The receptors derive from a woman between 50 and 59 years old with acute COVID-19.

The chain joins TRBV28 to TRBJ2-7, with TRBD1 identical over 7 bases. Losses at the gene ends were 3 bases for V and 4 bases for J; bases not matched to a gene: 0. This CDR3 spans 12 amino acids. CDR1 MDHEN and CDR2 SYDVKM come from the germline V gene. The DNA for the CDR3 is TGTGCCAGCAGTTTGACAGGGTACGAGCAGTACGTC. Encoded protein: CASSLTGYEQYV.

The CDR3 region has the DNA TGTGCCAGTAGTCCCCGCACAGGGGGTAATGAAAAACTGTTTTTT. It translates to CASSPRTGGNEKLFF. V usage is TRBV19 and J usage is TRBJ1-4, with 8 nucleotides matching TRBD1. V was pared by 5 bases and J by 4 bases, with 6 bases of the junction left unmatched. This CDR3 is built from 15 residues. In germline, CDR1 is LNHDA, CDR2 SQIVND (reference sequence).

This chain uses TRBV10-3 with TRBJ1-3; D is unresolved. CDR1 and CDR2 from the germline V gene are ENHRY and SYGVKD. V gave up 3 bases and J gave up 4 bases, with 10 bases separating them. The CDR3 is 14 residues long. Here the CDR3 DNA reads TGTGCCATCAGTGAATTAGAGGGCGGAAACACCATATATTTT. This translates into CAISELEGGNTIYF.

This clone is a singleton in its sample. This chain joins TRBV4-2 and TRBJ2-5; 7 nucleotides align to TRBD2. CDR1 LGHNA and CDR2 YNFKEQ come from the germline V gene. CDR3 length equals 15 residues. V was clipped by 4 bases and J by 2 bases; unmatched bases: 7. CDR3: CASSPKLALQETQYF. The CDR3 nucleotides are TGTGCCAGCAGCCCGAAACTAGCGCTGCAAGAGACCCAGTACTTC.

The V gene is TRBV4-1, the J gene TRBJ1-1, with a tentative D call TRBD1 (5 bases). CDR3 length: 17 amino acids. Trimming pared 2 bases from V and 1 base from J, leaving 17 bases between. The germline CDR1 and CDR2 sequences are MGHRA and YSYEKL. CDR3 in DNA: TGCGCCAGCAGCCAAAAGGCCTCGCCAGGGCAGAACACTGAAGCTTTCTTT. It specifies CASSQKASPGQNTEAFF.

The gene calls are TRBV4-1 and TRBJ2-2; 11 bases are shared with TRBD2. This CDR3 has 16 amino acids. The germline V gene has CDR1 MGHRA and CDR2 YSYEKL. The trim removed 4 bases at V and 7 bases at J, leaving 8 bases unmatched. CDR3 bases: TGCGCCAGCAGCCCTACTAGCGGGGGAGTTGGCGGGGAGCTGTTTTTT. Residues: CASSPTSGGVGGELFF.

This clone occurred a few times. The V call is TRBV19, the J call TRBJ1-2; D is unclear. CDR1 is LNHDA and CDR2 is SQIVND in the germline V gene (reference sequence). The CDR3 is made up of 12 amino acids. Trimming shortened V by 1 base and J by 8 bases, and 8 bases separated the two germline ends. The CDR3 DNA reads TGTGCCAGTAGTATAGGCCCAGAAGGCTACACCTTC. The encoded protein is CASSIGPEGYTF. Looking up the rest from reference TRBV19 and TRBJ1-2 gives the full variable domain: DGGITQSPKYLFRKEGQNVTLSCEQNLNHDAMYWYRQDPGQGLRLIYYSQIVNDFQKGDIAEGYSVSREKKESFPLTVTSAQKNPTAFYLCASSIGPEGYTFGSGTRLTVV.

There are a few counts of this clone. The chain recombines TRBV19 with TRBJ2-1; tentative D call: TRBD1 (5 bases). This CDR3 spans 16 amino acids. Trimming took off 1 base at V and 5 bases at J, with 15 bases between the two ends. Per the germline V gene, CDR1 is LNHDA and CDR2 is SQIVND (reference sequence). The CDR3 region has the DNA TGTGCCAGTAGTATAGGGACACCTCTTAGAAACAATGAGCAGTTCTTC. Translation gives CASSIGTPLRNNEQFF. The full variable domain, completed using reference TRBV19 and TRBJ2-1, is DGGITQSPKYLFRKEGQNVTLSCEQNLNHDAMYWYRQDPGQGLRLIYYSQIVNDFQKGDIAEGYSVSREKKESFPLTVTSAQKNPTAFYLCASSIGTPLRNNEQFFGPGTRLTVL.

The CDR3 spells CASSPLAGGSYNEQFF. The CDR3 DNA sequence: TGTGCCAGCAGCCCACTTGCGGGGGGCTCCTACAATGAGCAGTTCTTC. This chain joins TRBV14 and TRBJ2-1, with 8 nucleotides matching TRBD2. The V gene end was trimmed by 4 bases and the J gene end by 0 bases; junction bases not matched to a gene: 5. Germline values: CDR1 SGHDN, CDR2 FVKESK. This CDR3 has 16 residues.

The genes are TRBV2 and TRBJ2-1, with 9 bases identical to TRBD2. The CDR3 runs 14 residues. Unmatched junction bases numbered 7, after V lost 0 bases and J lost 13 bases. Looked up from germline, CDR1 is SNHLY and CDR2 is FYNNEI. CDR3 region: CASSEAGVAGAQFF. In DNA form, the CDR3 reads TGTGCCAGCAGTGAAGCGGGGGTAGCGGGGGCCCAGTTCTTC. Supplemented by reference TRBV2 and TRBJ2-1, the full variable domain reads EPEVTQTPSHQVTQMGQEVILRCVPISNHLYFYWYRQILGQKVEFLVSFYNNEISEKSEIFDDQFSVERPDGSNFTLKIRSTKLEDSAMYFCASSEAGVAGAQFFGPGTRLTVL.

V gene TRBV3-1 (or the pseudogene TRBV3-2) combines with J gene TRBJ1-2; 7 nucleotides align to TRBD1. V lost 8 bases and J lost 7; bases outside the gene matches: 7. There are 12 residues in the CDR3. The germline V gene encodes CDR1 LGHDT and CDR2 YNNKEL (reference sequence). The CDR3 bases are TGTGCCAGCGGGCAGGGGGAAGGTGGCTACACCTTC. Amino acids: CASGQGEGGYTF.

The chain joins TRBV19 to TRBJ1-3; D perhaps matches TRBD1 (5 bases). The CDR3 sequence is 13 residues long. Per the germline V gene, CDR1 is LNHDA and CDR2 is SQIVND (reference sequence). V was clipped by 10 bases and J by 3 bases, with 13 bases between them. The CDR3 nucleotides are TGTGCCACCGGGACTGTAGGTGGAAACACCATATATTTT. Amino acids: CATGTVGGNTIYF.

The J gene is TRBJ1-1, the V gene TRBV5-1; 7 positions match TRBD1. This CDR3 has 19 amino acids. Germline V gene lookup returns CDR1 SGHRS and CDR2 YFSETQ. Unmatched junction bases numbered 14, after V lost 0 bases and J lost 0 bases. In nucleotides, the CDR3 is TGCGCCAGCAGCTTGGAGCTCGGGACAGCATTACCCATGAACACTGAAGCTTTCTTT. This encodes CASSLELGTALPMNTEAFF. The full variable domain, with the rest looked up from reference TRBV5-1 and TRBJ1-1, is KAGVTQTPRYLIKTRGQQVTLSCSPISGHRSVSWYQQTPGQGLQFLFEYFSETQRNKGNFPGRFSGRQFSNSRSEMNVSTLELGDSALYLCASSLELGTALPMNTEAFFGQGTRLTVV.

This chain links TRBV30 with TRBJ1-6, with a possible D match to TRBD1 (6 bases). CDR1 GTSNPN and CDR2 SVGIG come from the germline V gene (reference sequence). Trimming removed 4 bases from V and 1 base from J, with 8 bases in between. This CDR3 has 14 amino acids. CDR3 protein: CAWTQGSYNSPLHF. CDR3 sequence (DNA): TGTGCCTGGACACAGGGTTCCTATAATTCACCCCTCCACTTT.

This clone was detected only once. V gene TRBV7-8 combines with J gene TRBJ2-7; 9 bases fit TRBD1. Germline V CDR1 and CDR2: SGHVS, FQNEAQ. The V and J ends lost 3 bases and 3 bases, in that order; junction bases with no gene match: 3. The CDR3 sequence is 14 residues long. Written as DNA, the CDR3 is TGTGCCAGCAGCTTCCGGGACAGGGTCTACGAGCAGTACGTC. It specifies CASSFRDRVYEQYV.

The CDR3 spells CASSYSTGGPNEKLFF. CDR3 DNA sequence: TGTGCCAGCAGTTACTCGACGGGGGGTCCTAATGAAAAACTGTTTTTT. The chain employs TRBV6-5 and TRBJ1-4, with D possibly matching TRBD1 (5 bases). Germline V gene sequence: CDR1 MNHEY, CDR2 SVGAGI. V lost 0 bases and J lost 3, with 11 bases in between. This CDR3 is built from 16 residues.

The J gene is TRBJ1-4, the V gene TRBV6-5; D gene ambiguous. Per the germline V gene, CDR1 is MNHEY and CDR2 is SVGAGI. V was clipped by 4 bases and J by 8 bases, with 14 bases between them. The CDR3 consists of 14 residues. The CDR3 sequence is CASSSSSGREKLFF. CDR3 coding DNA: TGTGCCAGCAGTTCCAGCTCGGGGAGGGAAAAACTGTTTTTT.

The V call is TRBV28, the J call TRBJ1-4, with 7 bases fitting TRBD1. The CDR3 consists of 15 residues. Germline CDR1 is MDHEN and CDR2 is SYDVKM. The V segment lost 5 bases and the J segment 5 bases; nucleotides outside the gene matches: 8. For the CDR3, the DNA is TGTGCCAGCAGTCCACCGGGACAGCTAAATGAAAAACTGTTTTTT. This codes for CASSPPGQLNEKLFF.

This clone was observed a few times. The CDR3, as DNA: TGTGCCAGCACCATGGGAGGGACCGGGGAGCTGTTTTTT. This codes for CASTMGGTGELFF. The genes are TRBV7-9 and TRBJ2-2; TRBD2 matches at 7 bases. Germline values: CDR1 SEHNR, CDR2 FQNEAQ (reference sequence). The length of the CDR3 is 13 residues. Trimming cost V 7 bases and J 5 bases; bases outside gene matches: 4.

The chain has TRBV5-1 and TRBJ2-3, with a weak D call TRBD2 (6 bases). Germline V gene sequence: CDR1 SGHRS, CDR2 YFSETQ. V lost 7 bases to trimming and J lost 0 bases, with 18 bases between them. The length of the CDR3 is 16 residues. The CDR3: CASFLGGAGSTDTQYF. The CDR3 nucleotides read TGCGCCAGCTTCTTGGGTGGGGCGGGGAGCACAGATACGCAGTATTTT.

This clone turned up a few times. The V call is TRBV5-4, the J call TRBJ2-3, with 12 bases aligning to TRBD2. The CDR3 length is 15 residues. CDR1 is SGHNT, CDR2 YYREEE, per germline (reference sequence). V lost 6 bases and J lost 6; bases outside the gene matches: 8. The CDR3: CASIPSGGAVDTQYF. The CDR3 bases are TGTGCCAGCATTCCTAGCGGGGGGGCAGTCGATACGCAGTATTTT.

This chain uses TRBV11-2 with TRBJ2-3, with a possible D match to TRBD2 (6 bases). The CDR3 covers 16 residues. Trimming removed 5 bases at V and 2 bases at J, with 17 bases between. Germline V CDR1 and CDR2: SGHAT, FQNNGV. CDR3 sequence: CASSPKAGPITDTQYF. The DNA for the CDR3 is TGTGCCAGCAGCCCTAAGGCGGGGCCGATCACAGATACGCAGTATTTT.

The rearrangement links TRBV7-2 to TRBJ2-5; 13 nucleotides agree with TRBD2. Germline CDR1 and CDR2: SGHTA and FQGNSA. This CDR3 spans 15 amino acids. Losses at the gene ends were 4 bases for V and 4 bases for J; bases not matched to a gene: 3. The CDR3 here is CASSSRTSGGETQYF. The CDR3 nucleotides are TGTGCCAGCAGCTCCAGGACTAGCGGGGGAGAGACCCAGTACTTC.

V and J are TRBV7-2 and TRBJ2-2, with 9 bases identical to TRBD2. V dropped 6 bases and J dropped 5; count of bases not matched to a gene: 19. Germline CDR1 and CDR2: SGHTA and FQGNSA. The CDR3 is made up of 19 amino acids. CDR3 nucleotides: TGTGCCAGCAGGGGACCCGATGGCGTAGCGGGGGAACGGACCGGGGAGCTGTTTTTT. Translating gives CASRGPDGVAGERTGELFF.

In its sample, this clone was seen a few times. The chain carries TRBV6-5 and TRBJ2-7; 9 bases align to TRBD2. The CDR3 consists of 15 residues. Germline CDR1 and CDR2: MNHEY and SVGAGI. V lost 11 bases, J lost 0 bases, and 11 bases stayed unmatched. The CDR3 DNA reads TGTGCCGCCCTCCCTAGCGGGGTGGTCTCCTACGAGCAGTACGTC. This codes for CAALPSGVVSYEQYV.

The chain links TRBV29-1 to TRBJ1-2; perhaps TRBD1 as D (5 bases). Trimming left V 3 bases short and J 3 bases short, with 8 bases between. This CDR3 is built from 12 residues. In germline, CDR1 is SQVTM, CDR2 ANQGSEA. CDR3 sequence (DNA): TGCAGCGTTGACAGGGCCGACTATGGCTACACCTTC. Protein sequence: CSVDRADYGYTF.

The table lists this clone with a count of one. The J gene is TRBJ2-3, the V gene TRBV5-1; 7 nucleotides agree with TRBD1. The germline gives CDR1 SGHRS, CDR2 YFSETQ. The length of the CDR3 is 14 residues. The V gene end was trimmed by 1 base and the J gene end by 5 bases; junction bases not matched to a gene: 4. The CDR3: CASSLQGQVDTQYF. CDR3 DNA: TGCGCCAGCAGCTTGCAAGGACAGGTAGATACGCAGTATTTT.